The 32 T cell receptor beta chains given below trace back to one sample, sequenced in a study of blood T cell repertoires in COVID-19. Produced via immunoSEQ multiplex PCR; TCRdb's table is partial and in-frame only. The profile shows approximately 300,000 clones, approximately 90% of them singletons. The material sequenced was PBMCs or T cells enriched from blood (not recorded which). The receptors were sampled from a young woman who had recovered from COVID-19.

The J gene is TRBJ1-2, the V gene TRBV5-5; TRBD1 is a possible D gene (5 bases). The CDR3 totals 12 residues. Germline V CDR1 and CDR2: SGHKS, YYEKEE (reference sequence). Trimming took 2 bases from V and 8 from J, leaving 10 bases between them. The CDR3 sequence: CASSFSGGGYTF. The CDR3 DNA follows: TGTGCCAGCAGCTTTAGCGGGGGAGGCTACACCTTC.

This rearrangement joins TRBV9 to TRBJ2-1, with D unresolved. V was cut by 4 bases and J by 0 bases, with 11 bases left in between. The CDR3 is made up of 15 amino acids. The germline gives CDR1 SGDLS, CDR2 YYNGEE. The CDR3 protein is CASSSVSGSYNEQFF. The DNA of the CDR3 is TGTGCCAGCAGCTCCGTCAGTGGCTCCTACAATGAGCAGTTCTTC.

DNA of the CDR3: TGTGCCAGCAGCGTAGAGAGCTCCTCCTACAATGAGCAGTTCTTC. Its translation: CASSVESSSYNEQFF. V gene TRBV9 combines with J gene TRBJ2-1; D unresolved. The CDR3 runs 15 residues. Germline CDR1 and CDR2: SGDLS and YYNGEE. V gave up 0 bases and J gave up 0 bases, with 7 bases separating them.

J is TRBJ1-2 and V is TRBV5-4; TRBD1 is a possible D gene (6 bases). CDR1 is SGHNT and CDR2 is YYREEE in the germline V gene (reference sequence). Trimming took 3 bases from V and 5 from J, leaving 17 bases between them. The CDR3 is 15 amino acids. CDR3: CASSSKLTGKYGYTF. CDR3 DNA sequence: TGTGCCAGCAGCTCCAAACTTACAGGGAAGTATGGCTACACCTTC. Full variable domain (rest looked up from reference TRBV5-4 and TRBJ1-2): ETGVTQSPTHLIKTRGQQVTLRCSSQSGHNTVSWYQQALGQGPQFIFQYYREEENGRGNFPPRFSGLQFPNYSSELNVNALELDDSALYLCASSSKLTGKYGYTFGSGTRLTVV.

The chain joins TRBV30 to TRBJ2-7; D perhaps matches TRBD1 (6 bases). Trimming removed 0 bases at V and 6 bases at J, with 9 bases between. The CDR3 sequence is 12 residues long. Germline V gene sequence: CDR1 GTSNPN, CDR2 SVGIG (reference sequence). The CDR3 region is CAWSVHRAEQYF. The CDR3 region has the DNA TGTGCCTGGAGTGTACACAGGGCCGAGCAGTACTTC.

The V call is TRBV5-8, the J call TRBJ1-4, with a tentative D call TRBD1 (5 bases). CDR1 SGHTS and CDR2 YDEGEE come from the germline V gene. The CDR3 is 16 amino acids. The germline V and J ends were trimmed by 4 bases and 1 base, with 14 bases remaining between them. CDR3 loop: CASSLDGGGTNEKLFF. CDR3 in DNA: TGTGCCAGCAGCCTGGATGGGGGGGGAACTAATGAAAAACTGTTTTTT.

The chain couples TRBV27 to TRBJ2-1; maybe TRBD2 (6 bases). The V end lost 5 bases, the J end lost 6 bases, and 17 bases lay between the germline ends. Germline values: CDR1 MNHEY, CDR2 SMNVEV (reference sequence). The CDR3 is made up of 15 amino acids. The CDR3 region has the DNA TGTGCCAGCAGTAATTTGGGCGGGGCGCTCAATGAGCAGTTCTTC. Translated, it gives CASSNLGGALNEQFF.

The V and J genes are TRBV27 and TRBJ2-3; the match to TRBD2 covers 15 bases. With 2 bases clipped from V and 6 bases from J, the junction kept 3 bases outside the gene matches. Germline assignment: CDR1 MNHEY and CDR2 SMNVEV (reference sequence). The CDR3 has 16 amino acids. DNA of the CDR3: TGTGCCAGCAGTTTAGGACTAGCGGGAGGGGCCGATACGCAGTATTTT. Amino acid sequence: CASSLGLAGGADTQYF.

The chain combines TRBV5-1 with TRBJ2-3, with 16 bases that match TRBD2. The CDR3 spans 17 residues. CDR1 and CDR2 (germline): SGHRS, YFSETQ. With V trimmed by 3 bases and J by 4 bases, 5 bases remained unmatched. CDR3 nucleotide sequence: TGCGCCAGCAGCTGGAGGGGACTAGCGGGAGGGTCAGATACGCAGTATTTT. It encodes CASSWRGLAGGSDTQYF.

The rearrangement uses TRBV4-1 and TRBJ2-3; 15 nucleotides line up with TRBD2. The CDR3 spans 18 residues. CDR1 and CDR2 (germline): MGHRA, YSYEKL. V shed 1 base and J 5 bases; nucleotides not matched to a gene: 7. The CDR3 protein is CASSQGRTSGREVDTQYF. The CDR3 DNA follows: TGCGCCAGCAGCCAAGGTCGGACTAGCGGGAGGGAGGTAGATACGCAGTATTTT.

The chain joins TRBV3-1 (or the pseudogene TRBV3-2) to TRBJ2-7, with 10 bases identical to TRBD2. The CDR3 runs to 17 residues. V was clipped by 3 bases and J by 4 bases; unmatched bases: 12. CDR1 and CDR2 from the germline V gene are LGHDT and YNNKEL (reference sequence). CDR3 loop: CASSQNSGAGGPYEQYF. CDR3 nucleotides: TGTGCCAGCAGCCAGAACAGCGGAGCGGGGGGGCCGTACGAGCAGTACTTC.

The rearrangement links TRBV5-1 to TRBJ2-1; weak D call: TRBD1 (5 bases). Per the germline V gene, CDR1 is SGHRS and CDR2 is YFSETQ. The CDR3 contains 14 residues. Trimming shortened V by 3 bases and J by 1 base, and 8 bases separated the two germline ends. CDR3: CASSSDTSYNEQFF. DNA of the CDR3: TGCGCCAGCAGCTCGGACACGTCCTACAATGAGCAGTTCTTC. Full variable domain (outside the CDR3, taken from reference TRBV5-1 and TRBJ2-1): KAGVTQTPRYLIKTRGQQVTLSCSPISGHRSVSWYQQTPGQGLQFLFEYFSETQRNKGNFPGRFSGRQFSNSRSEMNVSTLELGDSALYLCASSSDTSYNEQFFGPGTRLTVL.

The CDR3 region has the DNA TGTGCCAGCAGGATTTCGGGATCCTATAATTCACCCCTCCACTTT. Amino acid sequence: CASRISGSYNSPLHF. The chain links TRBV6-4 to TRBJ1-6; D is unresolved. Germline V CDR1 and CDR2: MRHNA, SNTAGT. Between the trimmed V and J ends, which lost 6 bases and 1 base, there was a span of 10 bases. The CDR3 covers 15 residues.

CDR3 protein: CASRGTRTEAFF. The DNA for the CDR3 is TGTGCCTCCCGCGGTACTAGAACTGAAGCTTTCTTT. The rearrangement links TRBV24-1 to TRBJ1-1, with no clear D. Germline-derived CDR1 and CDR2 are KGHDR and SFDVKD. V was shortened by 12 bases and J by 5 bases, with 15 bases between the two germline ends. This CDR3 contains 12 residues.

The chain links TRBV19 to TRBJ1-1, with D maybe TRBD1 (5 bases). Germline lookup yields CDR1 LNHDA and CDR2 SQIVND (reference sequence). V was pared by 3 bases and J by 3 bases, with 14 bases between. The CDR3 has 15 residues. This CDR3 is CASSIQGIRDTEAFF. The CDR3 DNA reads as TGTGCCAGTAGTATTCAGGGTATACGGGACACTGAAGCTTTCTTT.

The chain is built from TRBV5-8 and TRBJ1-2; 9 bases map to TRBD1. The CDR3 is 15 amino acids. Germline V gene data show CDR1 as SGHTS and CDR2 as YDEGEE. The trim removed 0 bases at V and 2 bases at J, leaving 2 bases unmatched. CDR3 coding DNA: TGTGCCAGCAGCTTGGACGGGACAGGGAACTATGGCTACACCTTC. This sequence encodes CASSLDGTGNYGYTF.

This clone was counted once. The V and J genes are TRBV6-1 and TRBJ1-5; 9 positions match TRBD1. Losses at the gene ends were 0 bases for V and 4 bases for J; bases not matched to a gene: 7. CDR1 is MNHNS, CDR2 SASEGT, per germline. The CDR3 loop spans 17 amino acids. The CDR3: CASSEAKQGAVNQPQHF. DNA for the CDR3: TGTGCCAGCAGTGAAGCGAAACAGGGGGCGGTGAATCAGCCCCAGCATTTT.

The rearrangement links TRBV4-1 to TRBJ2-7, with 7 bases fitting TRBD1. Unmatched junction bases numbered 8, after V lost 4 bases and J lost 2 bases. The CDR3 is 15 residues long. CDR1 MGHRA and CDR2 YSYEKL come from the germline V gene. CDR3 sequence (DNA): TGCGCCAGCAGCCCCCCTGGGACAGCCACCTACGAGCAGTACTTC. Protein: CASSPPGTATYEQYF.

The chain recombines TRBV12-1 with TRBJ1-1; the table calls TRBD1, which could not be checked here. TRBV12-1 is a pseudogene locus. The CDR3 spans 13 residues. The CDR3 is CASSFFRGTEAFF. For the CDR3, the DNA is TGTGCCAGCAGCTTTTTTAGGGGGACAGAAGCTTTCTTT.

The V and J genes are TRBV7-9 and TRBJ1-4, with 10 nucleotides matching TRBD1. The CDR3 covers 15 residues. The ends lost 5 bases at V and 8 bases at J; junction bases unmatched: 8. Germline V gene sequence: CDR1 SEHNR, CDR2 FQNEAQ (reference sequence). This chain's CDR3 is CASSTRQGAGEKLFF. The CDR3 DNA sequence: TGTGCCAGCAGCACGAGACAGGGGGCAGGAGAAAAACTGTTTTTT.

This clone was observed a handful of times. The chain uses TRBV30 and TRBJ2-5; the match to TRBD2 covers 13 bases. CDR3 size: 19 residues. CDR1 and CDR2 (germline): GTSNPN, SVGIG (reference sequence). The V segment lost 0 bases and the J segment 0 bases; nucleotides outside the gene matches: 10. This chain's CDR3 is CAWSVRPSGLAGHQETQYF. The CDR3 DNA reads as TGTGCCTGGAGTGTAAGGCCCTCGGGACTAGCGGGGCACCAAGAGACCCAGTACTTC.

This sequence joins TRBV7-3 and TRBJ2-4; tentatively, D is TRBD2 (5 bases). The CDR3 has 12 amino acids. Trimming took off 4 bases at V and 8 bases at J, with 9 bases between the two ends. Looked up from germline, CDR1 is SGHTA and CDR2 is FQGTGA. CDR3 region: CASSSTRDIQYF. The CDR3 DNA is TGTGCCAGCAGCTCCACTAGGGACATTCAGTACTTC.

This clone was found a few times. This chain uses TRBV3-1 (or the pseudogene TRBV3-2) with TRBJ1-3; D is perhaps TRBD1 (5 bases). Germline V gene lookup returns CDR1 LGHDT and CDR2 YNNKEL (reference sequence). With 5 bases removed from V and 4 bases from J, the gap between germline ends came to 15 bases. This CDR3 has 15 amino acids. This chain's CDR3 is CASSYRVGAGNTIYF. DNA for the CDR3: TGTGCCAGCAGCTATCGCGTTGGGGCAGGAAACACCATATATTTT.

The J gene is TRBJ2-7, the V gene TRBV9; 7 bases are a match to TRBD1. The germline V gene has CDR1 SGDLS and CDR2 YYNGEE. The CDR3 is 13 amino acids. Germline trimming cut 2 bases from V and 3 bases from J; bases unmatched to any gene: 2. The CDR3 DNA sequence: TGTGCCAGCAGCGTTGGACAGGACTACGAGCAGTACTTC. As protein: CASSVGQDYEQYF.

The rearrangement links TRBV7-9 to TRBJ2-2; 9 nucleotides match TRBD1. CDR3 length: 14 residues. The germline gives CDR1 SEHNR, CDR2 FQNEAQ (reference sequence). The V segment lost 3 bases and the J segment 5 bases; nucleotides outside the gene matches: 1. The chain's CDR3 is CASSFGTGTGELFF. In nucleotides, the CDR3 is TGTGCCAGCAGCTTCGGGACAGGGACCGGGGAGCTGTTTTTT.

The CDR3 spells CASSYRDTAYEQYF. CDR3 bases: TGTGCCAGTAGCTACCGGGACACAGCCTACGAGCAGTACTTC. The chain links TRBV19 to TRBJ2-7, with D tentatively TRBD1 (6 bases). The CDR3 contains 14 residues. Germline-derived CDR1 and CDR2 are LNHDA and SQIVND (reference sequence). The V and J ends lost 6 bases and 2 bases respectively, with 14 bases between them.

The table lists this clone with a count of one. The chain carries TRBV29-1 and TRBJ1-2, with TRBD1 matching 7 bases. V shed 6 bases and J 3 bases; nucleotides not matched to a gene: 1. Germline V gene sequence: CDR1 SQVTM, CDR2 ANQGSEA. CDR3 length: 11 amino acids. The CDR3 DNA is TGCAGCGTCGGACAGGACTATGGCTACACCTTC. The encoded protein is CSVGQDYGYTF.

The genes are TRBV7-9 and TRBJ1-1; D may be TRBD1 (5 bases). Germline V gives CDR1 SEHNR, CDR2 FQNEAQ (reference sequence). The CDR3 extends over 15 amino acids. V was trimmed by 1 base and J by 1 base, leaving 10 bases between them. In DNA, the CDR3 is TGTGCCAGCAGCTTAGAGGGGTTTGGGAACACTGAAGCTTTCTTT. Translated, it gives CASSLEGFGNTEAFF. Full variable domain (remainder filled in from reference TRBV7-9 and TRBJ1-1): DTGVSQNPRHKITKRGQNVTFRCDPISEHNRLYWYRQTLGQGPEFLTYFQNEAQLEKSRLLSDRFSAERPKGSFSTLEIQRTEQGDSAMYLCASSLEGFGNTEAFFGQGTRLTVV.

In its sample, this clone was seen a few times. The chain employs TRBV11-2 and TRBJ1-5; 7 positions match TRBD1. The CDR3 runs 15 residues. CDR1 and CDR2 from the germline V gene are SGHAT and FQNNGV. Germline trimming cut 1 base from V and 6 bases from J; bases unmatched to any gene: 6. The CDR3 region is CASSLVGGAAQPQHF. The CDR3 DNA reads as TGTGCCAGCAGCTTAGTAGGGGGCGCTGCTCAGCCCCAGCATTTT.

This clone was seen just once. The rearrangement links TRBV11-2 to TRBJ1-1; D unclear. Per the germline V gene, CDR1 is SGHAT and CDR2 is FQNNGV. CDR3 length: 13 residues. The V and J ends lost 5 bases and 3 bases respectively, with 10 bases between them. The CDR3 DNA reads as TGTGCCAGCAGCGCGTACTTAGACACTGAAGCTTTCTTT. It encodes CASSAYLDTEAFF.

The V and J genes are TRBV29-1 and TRBJ1-2; 8 bases are shared with TRBD1. V shed 7 bases, J shed 4 bases, and the junction held 11 bases outside the gene matches. Germline CDR1 SQVTM, CDR2 ANQGSEA. This CDR3 comprises 14 residues. This CDR3 is CSAPLDRAGYGYTF. The CDR3 region has the DNA TGCAGCGCTCCGCTGGACAGGGCGGGCTATGGCTACACCTTC.

This clone showed up just once. The genes are TRBV10-1 and TRBJ1-2; 9 nucleotides agree with TRBD1. The CDR3 has 13 residues. Germline CDR1 reads WNHNN; CDR2 reads SYGVQD (reference sequence). With V trimmed by 4 bases and J by 3 bases, 0 bases remained unmatched. The CDR3 reads CASSGQGDYGYTF. The DNA of the CDR3 is TGCGCCAGCAGTGGACAGGGGGACTATGGCTACACCTTC.